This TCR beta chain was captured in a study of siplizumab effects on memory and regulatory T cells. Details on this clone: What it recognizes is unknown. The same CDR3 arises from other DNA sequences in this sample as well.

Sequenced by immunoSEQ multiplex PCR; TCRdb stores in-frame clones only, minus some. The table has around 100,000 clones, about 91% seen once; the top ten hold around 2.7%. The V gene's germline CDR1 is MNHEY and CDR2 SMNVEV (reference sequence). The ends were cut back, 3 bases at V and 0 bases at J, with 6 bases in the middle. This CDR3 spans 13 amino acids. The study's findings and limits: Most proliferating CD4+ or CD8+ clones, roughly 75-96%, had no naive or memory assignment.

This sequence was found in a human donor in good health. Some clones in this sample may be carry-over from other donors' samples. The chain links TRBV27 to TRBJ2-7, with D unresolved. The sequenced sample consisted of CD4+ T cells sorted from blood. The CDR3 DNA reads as TGTGCCAGCAGTTTTTCCAGCTCCTACGAGCAGTACTTC. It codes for CASSFSSSYEQYF.